These 4 T cell receptor beta chains share one sample of origin, sequenced in a study of cytomegalovirus exposure and HLA in healthy donors. A multiplex PCR was run with 60 Vbeta primers and 13 Jbeta primers. The protocol was immunoSEQ multiplex PCR, while the TCRdb copy is restricted to in-frame clones and leaves out a portion. This sample's table has some 120,000 clones. The sample consisted of PBMCs. The receptor set was obtained from a man aged 25 to 40 in good health and CMV-seronegative.

The chain joins TRBV10-3 to TRBJ1-2, with 9 bases matching TRBD1. After removal of 10 bases from V and 8 bases from J, the junction contained 17 bases not matched to a gene. CDR1 ENHRY and CDR2 SYGVKD come from the germline V gene. The CDR3 is made up of 15 amino acids. Here the CDR3 reads CATLPGQGRVGGYTF. The CDR3 nucleotides are TGTGCCACCCTCCCGGGACAGGGAAGGGTAGGCGGCTACACCTTC.

The genes are TRBV5-1 and TRBJ1-2, with D possibly TRBD1 on 6 matching bases. Germline V lookup: CDR1 SGHRS, CDR2 YFSETQ. The germline V and J ends were trimmed by 4 bases and 3 bases, with 16 bases remaining between them. The CDR3 is 15 amino acids. As DNA, the CDR3 is TGCGCCAGCAGCCTGGAGGGGGATTCGTACTATGGCTACACCTTC. Amino acid sequence: CASSLEGDSYYGYTF.

The gene calls are TRBV5-6 and TRBJ2-1, with D unresolved. V was shortened by 2 bases and J by 5 bases, with 26 bases between the two germline ends. This CDR3 is built from 19 residues. CDR1 and CDR2 from the germline V gene are SGHDT and YYEEEE. For the CDR3, the DNA is TGTGCCAGCAGCTTTAGATTTGATTCGGTTGATTTGGTGGACAATGAGCAGTTCTTC. It yields the protein CASSFRFDSVDLVDNEQFF.

This chain uses TRBV5-3 with TRBJ2-1; D is ambiguous. TRBV5-3 belongs to the ORF category, with a function that is uncertain. The CDR3 loop spans 13 amino acids. Trimming took off 0 bases at V and 8 bases at J, with 9 bases between the two ends. CDR3 sequence reads: CARSLGCPDEQFF. CDR3 coding DNA: TGTGCCAGAAGCTTGGGGTGCCCGGATGAGCAGTTCTTC.